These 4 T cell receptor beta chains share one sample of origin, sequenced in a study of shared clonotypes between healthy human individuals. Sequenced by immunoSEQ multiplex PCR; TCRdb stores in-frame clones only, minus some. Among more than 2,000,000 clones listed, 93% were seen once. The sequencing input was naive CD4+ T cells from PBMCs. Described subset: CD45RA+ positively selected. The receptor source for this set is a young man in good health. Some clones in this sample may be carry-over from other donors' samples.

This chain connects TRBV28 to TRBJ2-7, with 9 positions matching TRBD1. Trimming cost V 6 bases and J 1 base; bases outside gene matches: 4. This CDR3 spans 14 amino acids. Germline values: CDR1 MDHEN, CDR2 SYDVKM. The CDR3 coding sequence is TGTGCCAGCAGGACAGGGGGAGTTTCCTACGAGCAGTACTTC. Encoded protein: CASRTGGVSYEQYF.

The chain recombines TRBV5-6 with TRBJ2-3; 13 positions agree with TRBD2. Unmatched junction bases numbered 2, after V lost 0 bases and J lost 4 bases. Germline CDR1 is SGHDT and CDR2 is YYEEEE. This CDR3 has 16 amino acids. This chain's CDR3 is CASSLVGLAGSDTQYF. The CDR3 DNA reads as TGTGCCAGCAGCTTGGTGGGACTAGCGGGGTCAGATACGCAGTATTTT. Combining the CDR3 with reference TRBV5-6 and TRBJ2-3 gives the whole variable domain DAGVTQSPTHLIKTRGQQVTLRCSPKSGHDTVSWYQQALGQGPQFIFQYYEEEERQRGNFPDRFSGHQFPNYSSELNVNALLLGDSALYLCASSLVGLAGSDTQYFGPGTRLTVL.

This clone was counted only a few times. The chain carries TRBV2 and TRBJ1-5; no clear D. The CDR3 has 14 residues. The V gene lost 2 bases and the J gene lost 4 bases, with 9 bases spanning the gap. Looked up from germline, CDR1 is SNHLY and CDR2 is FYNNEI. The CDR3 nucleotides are TGTGCCAGCAGTGAATATATGGGTAATCAGCCCCAGCATTTT. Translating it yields CASSEYMGNQPQHF.

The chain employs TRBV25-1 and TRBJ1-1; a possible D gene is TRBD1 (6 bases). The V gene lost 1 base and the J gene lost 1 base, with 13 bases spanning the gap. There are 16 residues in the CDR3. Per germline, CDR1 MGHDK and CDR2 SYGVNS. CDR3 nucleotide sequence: TGTGCCAGCAGTGAATCGGCAGGGGCTGGGAACACTGAAGCTTTCTTT. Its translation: CASSESAGAGNTEAFF.